The 15 T cell receptor beta chains in this list originate from one sample, sequenced in a study of neurological immune-mediated disorders. MiXCR, applied by TCRdb to the 5' RACE reads, yields one record per CDR3 protein. The sample shows about 90,000 distinct CDR3 sequences, under 15% of them seen only once. The time point was: longitudinal time-point 2. Sequenced material: PBMCs. The receptors were gathered from a female donor with HTLV-1-associated myelopathy (HAM/TSP).

This clonotype was observed at least ten times. The rearrangement uses TRBV28 and TRBJ1-2; TRBD1 matches 9 bases. Germline V gives CDR1 MDHEN, CDR2 SYDVKM. The CDR3 consists of 13 residues. V gave up 6 bases and J gave up 7 bases; unmatched junction bases: 6. The CDR3 DNA follows: TGTGCCAGCAGGCCTACAGGGGGCATTGGCTACACCTTC. Translation: CASRPTGGIGYTF.

This clonotype was recorded many times. The rearrangement joins TRBV5-1 to TRBJ2-1, with D perhaps TRBD1 or TRBD2 (5 bases each). The V and J ends lost 0 bases and 4 bases respectively, with 11 bases between them. The germline CDR1 and CDR2 sequences are SGHRS and YFSETQ. The CDR3 consists of 15 residues. The CDR3 DNA follows: TGCGCCAGCAGCTTGGCCGGGACGGAGTACAATGAGCAGTTCTTC. Translation gives CASSLAGTEYNEQFF. Filled out from reference TRBV5-1 and TRBJ2-1, the complete variable domain reads KAGVTQTPRYLIKTRGQQVTLSCSPISGHRSVSWYQQTPGQGLQFLFEYFSETQRNKGNFPGRFSGRQFSNSRSEMNVSTLELGDSALYLCASSLAGTEYNEQFFGPGTRLTVL.

This clonotype was seen ten or more times. V is TRBV20-1 and J is TRBJ2-4; no clear D. The V gene's germline CDR1 is DFQATT and CDR2 SNEGSKA (reference sequence). This CDR3 region has 14 residues. V was clipped by 3 bases and J by 6 bases, with 15 bases between them. The CDR3 region has the DNA TGCAGTGCTAGGGTCTCAGACTTGAGAAACATTCAGTACTTC. Protein: CSARVSDLRNIQYF.

This clonotype was detected many times. This sequence joins TRBV20-1 and TRBJ1-5, with 7 bases aligning to TRBD1. Per the germline V gene, CDR1 is DFQATT and CDR2 is SNEGSKA (reference sequence). The CDR3 consists of 14 residues. The V segment lost 2 bases and the J segment 4 bases; nucleotides outside the gene matches: 5. CDR3 sequence reads: CSARLDRRNQPQHF. The CDR3 coding sequence is TGCAGTGCTAGACTGGACAGGCGAAATCAGCCCCAGCATTTT.

This clonotype showed up many times. The genes are TRBV15 and TRBJ2-1, with unresolved D. The V and J ends lost 0 bases and 7 bases respectively, with 7 bases between them. Per germline, CDR1 LNHNV and CDR2 YYDKDF (reference sequence). This CDR3 has 13 amino acids. CDR3 DNA sequence: TGTGCCACCAGCAGAGACGGCTGGAATGAGCAGTTCTTC. Translated: CATSRDGWNEQFF.

This clonotype was detected ten times or more. The rearrangement links TRBV7-2 to TRBJ2-1; D remains ambiguous. The V end was cut by 2 bases, the J end by 0 bases, with 8 bases between. Germline V CDR1 and CDR2: SGHTA, FQGNSA. The CDR3 loop spans 15 amino acids. The CDR3: CASSLFASSYNEQFF. The CDR3 coding sequence is TGTGCCAGCAGCTTATTCGCGAGCTCCTACAATGAGCAGTTCTTC.

This clonotype was counted many times. The rearrangement uses TRBV5-1 and TRBJ2-6, with a weak D call TRBD2 (5 bases). The CDR3 runs 18 residues. Germline V gene lookup returns CDR1 SGHRS and CDR2 YFSETQ. Trimming cost V 1 base and J 1 base, with 15 bases left between them. CDR3 loop: CASSLSGRSGSGANVLTF. CDR3 in DNA: TGCGCCAGCAGCTTGTCGGGCCGGAGCGGATCTGGGGCCAACGTCCTGACTTTC.

This clonotype was observed many times. This sequence joins TRBV6-5 and TRBJ1-1; no reliable D call. Germline loops: CDR1 MNHEY, CDR2 SVGAGI. V was shortened by 2 bases and J by 0 bases, with 16 bases between the two germline ends. The CDR3 consists of 17 residues. The CDR3, as DNA: TGTGCCAGCAGTTACACGGTTGGGCAGGTGCTGAACACTGAAGCTTTCTTT. It translates to CASSYTVGQVLNTEAFF.

This clonotype was seen ten or more times. The rearrangement links TRBV5-1 to TRBJ2-1; 8 bases match TRBD2. The CDR3 sequence is 15 residues long. V was clipped by 3 bases and J by 2 bases; unmatched bases: 4. Germline V gives CDR1 SGHRS, CDR2 YFSETQ. The CDR3: CASSSRLATYNEQFF. CDR3 coding DNA: TGCGCCAGCAGCTCCAGACTAGCGACCTACAATGAGCAGTTCTTC.

The genes are TRBV25-1 and TRBJ1-5; unclear D gene. Germline CDR1 MGHDK, CDR2 SYGVNS. Between the trimmed V and J ends, which lost 1 base and 3 bases, there was a span of 10 bases. The CDR3 runs to 15 residues. DNA of the CDR3: TGTGCCAGCAGTGAATTGGGTGAGTCCAATCAGCCCCAGCATTTT. Its translation: CASSELGESNQPQHF.

This chain uses TRBV14 with TRBJ1-2; D is unresolved. V dropped 1 base and J dropped 8 bases, with 11 bases sitting between them. The germline V gene encodes CDR1 SGHDN and CDR2 FVKESK. The CDR3 totals 13 residues. Here the CDR3 DNA reads TGTGCCAGCAGCCAAGTTCGCTGGAACGGCTACACCTTC. It translates to CASSQVRWNGYTF.

This clonotype was detected ten times or more. V is TRBV2 and J is TRBJ2-2; D not resolved. Germline CDR1 SNHLY, CDR2 FYNNEI. The CDR3 runs 14 residues. V was pared by 1 base and J by 4 bases, with 7 bases between. CDR3 bases: TGTGCCAGCAGTGAAGACACATTCACCGGGGAGCTGTTTTTT. Translation: CASSEDTFTGELFF.

In this sample, this clonotype turned up many times. J is TRBJ2-7 and V is TRBV5-1; D not certain. V dropped 0 bases and J dropped 3 bases, with 13 bases sitting between them. The CDR3 consists of 15 residues. Looked up from germline, CDR1 is SGHRS and CDR2 is YFSETQ. The CDR3 loop reads CASSLDRGRNYEQYF. CDR3 in DNA: TGCGCCAGCAGCTTGGATCGCGGCAGGAACTACGAGCAGTACTTC.

This clonotype occurred many times. The V and J genes are TRBV7-2 and TRBJ2-5; weak D call: TRBD1 (7 bases). The CDR3 runs to 16 residues. Trimming pared 6 bases from V and 4 bases from J, leaving 21 bases between. Germline V gene lookup returns CDR1 SGHTA and CDR2 FQGNSA. CDR3 sequence reads: CASRPQSRGRGETQYF. The CDR3 DNA reads as TGTGCCAGCAGGCCACAAAGTAGGGGGCGGGGAGAGACCCAGTACTTC.

This clonotype was found many times. V gene TRBV5-1 combines with J gene TRBJ2-5; D possibly matches TRBD1 or TRBD2 (6 bases each). V lost 4 bases, J lost 7 bases, and 14 bases lay in between. Looked up from germline, CDR1 is SGHRS and CDR2 is YFSETQ. The CDR3 has 13 amino acids. CDR3 in DNA: TGCGCCAGCAGCCTAGGACGGGGGCCGACCCAGTACTTC. Its protein product is CASSLGRGPTQYF.